The 23 T cell receptor beta chains listed next were all sequenced from one sample in a study of human CD8 memory T cell subsets (dated by TCRdb to 2019 to 2021). A Human TCR Profiling Kit was used to prepare UMI-labeled 5' RACE TCRbeta libraries. TCRdb reprocessed the reads and provides one entry for every CDR3 protein sequence; no DNA is given. This specimen's table enumerates under 11,000 distinct CDR3 sequences. The top ten clones comprise around 21% of the sample. Specimen: CD8+ T cells from PBMCs. These receptors came from a human donor in good health.

This clonotype ranks as medium-sized in terms of frequency. The rearrangement joins TRBV6-1 to TRBJ1-1. CDR1 and CDR2 from the germline V gene are MNHNS and SASEGT. The CDR3 runs to 14 residues. CDR3 in amino acids: CASSEGYRNTEAFF.

This clonotype is classed as medium-sized by frequency. The chain employs TRBV4-3 and TRBJ2-7; with no DNA, the TCRdb D assignment of TRBD2 cannot be verified. The germline CDR1 and CDR2 sequences are LGHNA and YSLEER. The CDR3 is 18 residues long. CDR3 amino acids: CASSQDIGAGLLSAEQYF.

The chain couples TRBV3-1 to TRBJ2-1; as DNA is missing, the TRBD1 call by TCRdb cannot be tested. This CDR3 region has 16 residues. Germline CDR1 reads LGHDT; CDR2 reads YNNKEL (reference sequence). The CDR3: CASSHYGTDTYNEQFF.

The rearrangement links TRBV24-1 to TRBJ2-7. Germline values: CDR1 KGHDR, CDR2 SFDVKD. This CDR3 is built from 12 residues. The CDR3 loop is CATSGVRGEQYF.

This rearrangement joins TRBV5-8 to TRBJ1-1. This CDR3 spans 14 amino acids. Germline CDR1 is SGHTS and CDR2 is YDEGEE. The CDR3 region is CASSLHRSSPEAFF.

This clonotype counts as medium-sized by frequency. This chain joins TRBV7-3 and TRBJ2-5; TCRdb picks TRBD1, but there is no DNA to check that call. Per the germline V gene, CDR1 is SGHTA and CDR2 is FQGTGA. This CDR3 contains 15 residues. CDR3 region: CASSRTPGTGETQYF.

This sequence joins TRBV5-4 and TRBJ2-5; TCRdb's D gene call, TRBD2, goes unchecked for lack of DNA. CDR1 is SGHNT and CDR2 is YYREEE in the germline V gene (reference sequence). CDR3 length equals 15 residues. This CDR3 is CASSLAGAIQETQYF.

The chain carries TRBV6-5 and TRBJ2-7. The CDR3 runs 13 residues. Per the germline V gene, CDR1 is MNHEY and CDR2 is SVGAGI. CDR3 loop: CASSYKGPYEQYF.

According to its frequency, this clonotype is medium-sized. The CDR3 loop is CASSSSTGRNTIYF. The chain couples TRBV7-9 to TRBJ1-3; without DNA, the TCRdb call of TRBD1 cannot be checked. The CDR3 runs to 14 residues. Germline V gene data show CDR1 as SEHNR and CDR2 as FQNEAQ (reference sequence).

CDR3 sequence reads: CSVTGPSAGNTIYF. The rearrangement joins TRBV20-1 to TRBJ1-3; without DNA, the TCRdb call of TRBD1 cannot be checked. This CDR3 contains 14 residues. Germline values: CDR1 DFQATT, CDR2 SNEGSKA (reference sequence).

The chain links TRBV7-9 to TRBJ1-1; TCRdb indicates TRBD1, and absent DNA this call remains unverified. CDR1 is SEHNR and CDR2 is FQNEAQ in the germline V gene (reference sequence). CDR3 length equals 13 residues. This CDR3 reads CASRPDREPEAFF.

This rearrangement joins TRBV7-6 to TRBJ2-7; TCRdb reports TRBD2, a call that lacks DNA to check it against. The CDR3 is 18 residues long. Germline lookup yields CDR1 SGHVS and CDR2 FNYEAQ. The CDR3 loop reads CASSPLRSRDRDSYEQYF.

The rearrangement uses TRBV6-2 or TRBV6-3 and TRBJ1-1. Germline-derived CDR1 and CDR2 are MNHEY and SVGEGT. This CDR3 has 13 amino acids. The CDR3: CASTKGLSAEAFF.

The V gene is TRBV6-6, the J gene TRBJ2-5; TCRdb outputs TRBD2, but without DNA this stays unchecked. Per the germline V gene, CDR1 is MNHNY and CDR2 is SVGAGI (reference sequence). This CDR3 region has 16 residues. The CDR3 here is CASSPLGLAMVETQYF.

V gene TRBV3-1 combines with J gene TRBJ1-2. The CDR3 is 13 residues long. Germline CDR1 LGHDT, CDR2 YNNKEL (reference sequence). CDR3 in amino acids: CASSQAVWDGYTF.

This rearrangement joins TRBV12-3 or TRBV12-4 to TRBJ2-7; there is no DNA to check the TCRdb D call of TRBD2. The CDR3 is 16 amino acids. The CDR3 reads CASSLPSSGGAHEQYF.

The CDR3 region is CASTKSRDRDGETQYF. V is TRBV28 and J is TRBJ2-5; as DNA is missing, the TRBD1 call by TCRdb cannot be tested. This CDR3 has 16 amino acids. Germline V CDR1 and CDR2: MDHEN, SYDVKM.

The J gene is TRBJ1-4, the V gene TRBV12-3 or TRBV12-4. The CDR3 length is 14 residues. CDR3 sequence reads: CASSWTWTNEKLFF.

The chain recombines TRBV14 with TRBJ2-7; TCRdb calls TRBD1, which cannot be checked without DNA. The germline CDR1 and CDR2 sequences are SGHDN and FVKESK. The CDR3 is made up of 14 amino acids. The chain's CDR3 is CASSHVDRAYEQYF.

This chain connects TRBV25-1 to TRBJ2-1; TCRdb proposes TRBD2, but this gene call is untestable without DNA. Germline V gene data show CDR1 as MGHDK and CDR2 as SYGVNS. This CDR3 is 17 amino acids long. CDR3 loop: CASSEATSGSSYNEQFF.

This chain links TRBV4-1 with TRBJ2-1; TCRdb picks TRBD2, but there is no DNA to check that call. This CDR3 spans 16 amino acids. The germline gives CDR1 MGHRA, CDR2 YSYEKL. CDR3 in amino acids: CASSPLAGATYNEQFF.

The genes are TRBV12-5 and TRBJ1-1; TCRdb picks TRBD1, but there is no DNA to check that call. The CDR3 length is 14 residues. CDR1 and CDR2 from the germline V gene are LGHNT and FRNRAP. CDR3: CASGLGGRNTEAFF.

V usage is TRBV24-1 and J usage is TRBJ1-1. CDR1 is KGHDR and CDR2 is SFDVKD in the germline V gene. The CDR3 covers 13 residues. CDR3: CATRDNRNTEAFF.